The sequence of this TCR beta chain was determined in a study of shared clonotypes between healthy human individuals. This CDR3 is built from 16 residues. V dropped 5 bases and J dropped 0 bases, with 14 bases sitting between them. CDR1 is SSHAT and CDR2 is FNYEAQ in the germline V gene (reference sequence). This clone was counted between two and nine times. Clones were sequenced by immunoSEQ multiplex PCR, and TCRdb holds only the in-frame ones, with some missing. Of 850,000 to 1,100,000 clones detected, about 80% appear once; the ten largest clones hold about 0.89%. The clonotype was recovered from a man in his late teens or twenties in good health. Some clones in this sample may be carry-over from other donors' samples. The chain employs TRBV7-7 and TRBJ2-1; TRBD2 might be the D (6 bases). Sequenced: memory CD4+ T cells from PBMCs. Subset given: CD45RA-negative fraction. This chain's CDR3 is CASSAGAGFSYNEQFF. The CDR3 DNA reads TGTGCCAGCAGCGCCGGGGCGGGGTTCTCCTACAATGAGCAGTTCTTC.